This record looks at one T cell receptor beta chain sequence and its context. Antigen unknown. V lost 4 bases and J 1 base, leaving 11 bases between the germline ends. The length of the CDR3 is 14 residues. Germline V gene lookup returns CDR1 ENHRY and CDR2 SYGVKD. The data derive from a study of cytomegalovirus exposure and HLA in healthy donors. Whole-study findings and limits: Follow-up analysis seemed to connect common viral pathogens with several of the most significant clusters identified. Per a prior analysis, the majority of TCR beta V segments were productive roughly 87% or roughly 30% of the time.

This PCR relied on a set of 60 Vbeta primers and 13 Jbeta primers. Sequenced by immunoSEQ multiplex PCR; TCRdb stores in-frame clones only, minus some. The repertoire holds about 97,000 clones, around 80% seen once, with less than 3.5% in the top ten. Healthy bone marrow donors supplied every sample. The specimen sequenced was PBMCs. This receptor was taken from a male donor in good health and CMV-seropositive. The chain employs TRBV10-3 and TRBJ2-7; D is uncertain. As DNA, the CDR3 is TGTGCCATCAGTGTTGGGCAGGAATCCTACGAGCAGTACTTC. Translation: CAISVGQESYEQYF.